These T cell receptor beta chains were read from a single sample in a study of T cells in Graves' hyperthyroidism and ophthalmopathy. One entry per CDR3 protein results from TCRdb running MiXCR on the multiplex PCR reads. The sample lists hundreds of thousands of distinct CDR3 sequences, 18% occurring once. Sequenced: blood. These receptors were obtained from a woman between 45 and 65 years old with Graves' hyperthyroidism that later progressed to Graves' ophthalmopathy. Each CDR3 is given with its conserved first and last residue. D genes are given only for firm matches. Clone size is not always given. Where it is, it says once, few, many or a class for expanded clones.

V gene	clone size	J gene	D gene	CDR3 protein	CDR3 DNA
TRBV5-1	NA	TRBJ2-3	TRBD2	CASSLESGGYGDTQYF	TGCGCCAGCAGCTTGGAAAGCGGGGGATATGGAGATACGCAGTATTTT
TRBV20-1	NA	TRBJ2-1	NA	CSAYKQFQLHEQFF	TGCAGTGCTTATAAACAGTTTCAACTTCATGAGCAGTTCTTC
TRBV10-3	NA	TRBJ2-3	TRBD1	CAIRRSDREWTDTQYF	TGTGCCATCAGGAGATCAGACAGGGAATGGACAGATACGCAGTATTTT
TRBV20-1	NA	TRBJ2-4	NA	CSAPEWNAAKNIQYF	TGCAGTGCTCCCGAGTGGAACGCAGCCAAAAACATTCAGTACTTC
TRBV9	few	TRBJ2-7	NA	CASSVVAMTYEQYF	TGTGCCAGCAGCGTAGTTGCGATGACCTACGAGCAGTACTTC
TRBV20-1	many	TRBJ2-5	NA	CSARGPLQETQYF	TGCAGTGCTCGAGGGCCGCTCCAAGAGACCCAGTACTTC
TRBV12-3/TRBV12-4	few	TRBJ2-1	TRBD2	CASTSRGTEYNEQFF	TGTGCCAGCACCTCGCGGGGGACGGAGTACAATGAGCAGTTCTTC
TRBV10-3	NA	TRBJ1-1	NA	CAISPVIPPRTEAFF	TGTGCCATCAGCCCCGTGATCCCACCACGCACTGAAGCTTTCTTT
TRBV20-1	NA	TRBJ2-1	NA	CSARRQVGGEQFF	TGCAGTGCCCGAAGACAGGTCGGGGGTGAGCAGTTCTTC
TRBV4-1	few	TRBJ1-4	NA	CASSQDRSKLFF	TGCGCCAGCAGCCAAGATAGGTCGAAACTGTTTTTT
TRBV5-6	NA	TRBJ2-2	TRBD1	CASSSTTGVTGELFF	TGTGCCAGCAGCTCCACGACAGGGGTAACCGGGGAGCTGTTTTTT
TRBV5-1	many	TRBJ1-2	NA	CASSLVGDNYGYTF	TGCGCCAGCAGCTTGGTGGGGGATAACTATGGCTACACCTTC
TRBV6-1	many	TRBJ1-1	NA	CASSPVQGNIAEAFF	TGTGCCAGCAGTCCCGTCCAGGGGAATATAGCTGAAGCTTTCTTT
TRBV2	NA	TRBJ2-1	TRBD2	CASSETSGGPKGNNEQFF	TGTGCCAGCAGTGAAACTAGCGGGGGGCCTAAGGGAAACAATGAGCAGTTCTTC
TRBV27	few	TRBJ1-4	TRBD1	CASSWDRGQKLFF	TGTGCCAGCAGTTGGGACAGGGGGCAGAAACTGTTTTTT
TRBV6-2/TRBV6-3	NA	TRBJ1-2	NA	CASRDGTPYGYTF	TGTGCCAGCAGAGACGGGACACCTTATGGCTACACCTTC
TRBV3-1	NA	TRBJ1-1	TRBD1	CASSLRQGWSPEAFF	TGTGCCAGCAGCCTCCGACAGGGATGGTCCCCTGAAGCTTTCTTT
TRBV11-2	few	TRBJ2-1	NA	CASSLGQLDEQFF	TGTGCCAGCAGCTTAGGGCAATTGGATGAGCAGTTCTTC
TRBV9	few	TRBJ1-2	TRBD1	CASSIGQAYYGYTF	TGTGCCAGCAGCATCGGACAGGCCTACTATGGCTACACCTTC
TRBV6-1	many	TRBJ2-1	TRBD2	CASSYPTSGEAYNEQFF	TGTGCCAGCAGTTACCCGACTAGCGGGGAGGCGTACAATGAGCAGTTCTTC
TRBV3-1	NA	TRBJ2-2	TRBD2	CASSHTSGGTGELFF	TGTGCCAGCAGCCATACTAGCGGGGGGACCGGGGAGCTGTTTTTT
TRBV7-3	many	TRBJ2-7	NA	CASSLGAGTSYEQYF	TGTGCCAGCAGCTTAGGGGCAGGTACCTCCTACGAGCAGTACTTC
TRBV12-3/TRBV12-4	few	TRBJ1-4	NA	CASSFFGGATNNEKLFF	TGTGCCAGCAGTTTTTTCGGAGGAGCGACCAATAATGAAAAACTGTTTTTT
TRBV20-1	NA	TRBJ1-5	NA	CSARVPGSSEGPQHF	TGCAGTGCTAGAGTCCCGGGGAGTAGCGAGGGGCCCCAGCATTTT
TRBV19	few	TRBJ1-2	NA	CASTTGRKANYGYTF	TGTGCCAGTACCACAGGGAGAAAAGCTAACTATGGCTACACCTTC
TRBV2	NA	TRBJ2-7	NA	CASTTPPNEQYF	TGTGCCAGCACTACCCCACCGAACGAGCAGTACTTC
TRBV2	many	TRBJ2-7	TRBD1	CASSPLRGDRELYEQYF	TGTGCCAGCAGCCCACTCCGGGGGGACAGGGAGTTGTACGAGCAGTACTTC
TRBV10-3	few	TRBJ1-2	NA	CATTFNYGYTF	TGTGCCACCACCTTTAACTATGGCTACACCTTC
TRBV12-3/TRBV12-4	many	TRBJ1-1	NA	CASSFFLAGTEAFF	TGTGCCAGCAGTTTCTTTCTGGCGGGGACTGAAGCTTTCTTT